This paragraph covers one T cell receptor beta chain sequence. Its antigen is currently unknown. The data are from a study of graft-versus-host responses after intestinal transplantation. Study-level background: Every recipient underwent anti-thymocyte globulin induction, then tacrolimus and steroids for two to four years. Study results and caveats: Early post-transplant declines in HvG were associated with peak levels of circulating GvH clones.

The protocol was immunoSEQ multiplex PCR, while the TCRdb copy is restricted to in-frame clones and leaves out a portion. This sample carries roughly 100,000 clones, about 90% of them seen once, and the ten largest clones take over 0.7%. Germline CDR1 is SEHNR and CDR2 is FQNEAQ (reference sequence). The CDR3 consists of 13 residues. Trimming shortened V by 0 bases and J by 8 bases, and 5 bases separated the two germline ends. The clonotype was recovered from a human donor who received an intestinal transplant. The input for sequencing was unstimulated CD4+ T cells sorted from spleen or lymph node cells, taken before intestinal transplant. The chain recombines TRBV7-9 with TRBJ1-6; D is ambiguous. CDR3: CASSLAMDSPLHF. The CDR3 DNA reads as TGTGCCAGCAGCTTAGCAATGGATTCACCCCTCCACTTT.